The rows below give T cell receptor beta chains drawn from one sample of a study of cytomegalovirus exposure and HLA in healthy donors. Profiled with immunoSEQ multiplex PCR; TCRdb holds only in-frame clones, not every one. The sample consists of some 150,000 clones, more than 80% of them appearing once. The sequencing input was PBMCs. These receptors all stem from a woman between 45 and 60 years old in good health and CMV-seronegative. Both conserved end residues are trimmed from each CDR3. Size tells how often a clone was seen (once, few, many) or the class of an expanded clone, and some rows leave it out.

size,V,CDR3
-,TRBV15,ATSRTTYEQY
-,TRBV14,ASSQTPGQGVRHQPQH
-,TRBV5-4,ASSLATSGYNEQF
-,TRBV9,ASSAGDSDSYEQY
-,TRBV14,ASSHGTGGNQETQY
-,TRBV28,ASSLADSVPGTEAF
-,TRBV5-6,ASSLEFTGFAEAF
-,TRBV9,ASSERGEADEQF
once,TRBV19,ASSIGATEAF
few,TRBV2,ASSEVGGIETQY
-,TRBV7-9,ASSLPGGGTEAF
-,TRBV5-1,ASSFERGNYEQY
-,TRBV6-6,ASSPGQGGSTEAF
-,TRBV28,ASSFITGQASYEQY
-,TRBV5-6,ASSLGGGRVHEQY
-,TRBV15,ATSTRLSRDEKLF
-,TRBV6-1,ASRAGGAYEQY
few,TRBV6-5,ASSGTSGSYNEQF
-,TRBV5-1,ASSLDPLIGTQY
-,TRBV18,ASSPLAGTGYGYT
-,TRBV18,ASSPPQGTNEQF
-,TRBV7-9,ASSYWTSGGTQETQY
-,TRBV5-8,ASSLGRTGPLMNTEAF
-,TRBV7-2,ASSLTGTSGRLNEQF
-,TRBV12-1,ASSLHRGLNTEAF
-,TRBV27,ASRGGHNEQF
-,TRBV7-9,ASSVTWEKLF
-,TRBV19,ASSPQVGEQF
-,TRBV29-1,SVERRGASSYNEQF
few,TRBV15,ATSPLGSYNEQF
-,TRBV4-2,ASSQDPQGLIDGYT
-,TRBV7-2,ASSQGNLDQPQH
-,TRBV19,ASSLSSFQFNYGYT
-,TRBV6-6,ASTAGLSGNTIY
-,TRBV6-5,ASSSRQYNSPLH
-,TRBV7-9,SSTFRGGYT
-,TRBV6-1,ASSIPGQEKLF
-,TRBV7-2,ASTLQTGTYGYT
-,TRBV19,ASTPIIWSYEQY
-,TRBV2,ASSYRETEAF
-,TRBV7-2,ASSHGTLPNYGYT
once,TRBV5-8,ASSLRTGYGYT
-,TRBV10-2,ASRETSGSYEQY
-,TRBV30,AWKGGTNYGYT
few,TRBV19,ASSTLGQSIQY
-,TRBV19,ASSASPGAFEQF
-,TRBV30,AVWPGLAGGNYEQY
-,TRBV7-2,ASSLSAGMEAQY
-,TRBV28,ASSPDNYEQY
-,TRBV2,ASIRGQGTANEKLF
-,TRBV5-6,ASSLTSGGGGRTQY
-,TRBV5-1,ASSSLQGAVGNTEAF
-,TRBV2,ASSASGGYT